One and the same sample provided the 23 T cell receptor beta chains below, sequenced in a study of T-cell memory formation after mild COVID-19. TCRdb reprocessed the 5' RACE reads with MiXCR, giving one entry per CDR3 protein. The table has roughly 130,000 distinct CDR3 sequences, about 15% seen once. Sequencing used PBMCs or a T cell subset sorted from them (not recorded which). The source of these receptors is an adult woman who had mild COVID-19 (a few samples of this study predate the infection). Cell type and time point are not known.

This clonotype was seen only once. The genes are TRBV14 and TRBJ2-7; D remains ambiguous. V was pared by 4 bases and J by 4 bases, with 17 bases between. The CDR3 contains 15 residues. The V gene's germline CDR1 is SGHDN and CDR2 FVKESK. The CDR3 sequence: CASSRAVSSLYEQYF. DNA of the CDR3: TGTGCCAGCAGCCGCGCCGTCTCAAGCCTTTACGAGCAGTACTTC.

This clonotype was detected a few times. The V and J genes are TRBV6-2 or TRBV6-3 and TRBJ1-5; TRBD1 matches at 7 bases. Germline V CDR1 and CDR2: MNHEY, SVGEGT. Germline trimming cut 5 bases from V and 6 bases from J; bases unmatched to any gene: 7. CDR3 length: 14 amino acids. The CDR3 here is CASSTGSGGQPQHF. The CDR3 coding sequence is TGTGCCAGCAGTACCGGGTCAGGGGGTCAGCCCCAGCATTTT.

V is TRBV2 and J is TRBJ2-7, with D perhaps assigned TRBD1 or TRBD2 (5 bases each). Per the germline V gene, CDR1 is SNHLY and CDR2 is FYNNEI. Trimming removed 8 bases at V and 1 base at J, with 15 bases between. The CDR3 runs to 14 residues. CDR3 in DNA: TGTGCCAGCTCGGGACCCCGAGGGTCCTACGAGCAGTACTTC. Its protein product is CASSGPRGSYEQYF. The variable domain in full, with the rest retrieved from reference TRBV2 and TRBJ2-7, is EPEVTQTPSHQVTQMGQEVILRCVPISNHLYFYWYRQILGQKVEFLVSFYNNEISEKSEIFDDQFSVERPDGSNFTLKIRSTKLEDSAMYFCASSGPRGSYEQYFGPGTRLTVT.

This clonotype was recorded a few times. The rearrangement links TRBV27 to TRBJ2-1; 10 bases fit TRBD1. The CDR3 loop spans 13 amino acids. Unmatched junction bases numbered 5, after V lost 8 bases and J lost 7 bases. Looked up from germline, CDR1 is MNHEY and CDR2 is SMNVEV (reference sequence). The CDR3 reads CASGGQGSNEQFF. CDR3 nucleotide sequence: TGTGCCAGCGGGGGACAGGGGTCGAATGAGCAGTTCTTC.

This clonotype occurred a few times. J is TRBJ2-2 and V is TRBV6-5; D is perhaps TRBD1 (5 bases). Trimming shortened V by 5 bases and J by 1 base, and 8 bases separated the two germline ends. The CDR3 has 14 residues. Germline V gives CDR1 MNHEY, CDR2 SVGAGI. The CDR3 nucleotides are TGTGCCAGCAGTGAAGGACAGAACACCGGGGAGCTGTTTTTT. Translated: CASSEGQNTGELFF.

This sequence joins TRBV6-6 and TRBJ1-5, with D hard to call. The ends were cut back, 0 bases at V and 11 bases at J, with 11 bases in the middle. Germline CDR1 MNHNY, CDR2 SVGAGI (reference sequence). The CDR3 length is 13 residues. CDR3 nucleotide sequence: TGTGCCAGCAGTTACTCCGGGAGGGAAACCCAGCATTTT. It codes for CASSYSGRETQHF.

This clonotype was seen a handful of times. This chain connects TRBV20-1 to TRBJ2-2; 7 bases fit TRBD2. Germline V gene data show CDR1 as DFQATT and CDR2 as SNEGSKA (reference sequence). V was pared by 1 base and J by 4 bases, with 9 bases of the junction left unmatched. The CDR3 runs to 16 residues. CDR3 region: CSARVELASGTGELFF. The CDR3 DNA is TGCAGTGCTAGAGTCGAACTAGCGTCCGGCACCGGGGAGCTGTTTTTT.

This clonotype was seen repeatedly, ten times or more. The CDR3: CASSVGTVKETQYF. Here the CDR3 DNA reads TGTGCCAGCAGCGTCGGGACAGTAAAAGAGACCCAGTACTTC. The chain links TRBV9 to TRBJ2-5, with TRBD1 matching over 7 bases. The ends lost 2 bases at V and 3 bases at J; junction bases unmatched: 4. This CDR3 contains 14 residues. The germline CDR1 and CDR2 sequences are SGDLS and YYNGEE.

This clonotype was seen a few times. This chain uses TRBV5-5 with TRBJ2-7; TRBD1 matches 7 bases. The germline CDR1 and CDR2 sequences are SGHKS and YYEKEE (reference sequence). The CDR3 covers 13 residues. V shed 2 bases and J 5 bases; nucleotides not matched to a gene: 4. This CDR3 is CASSFNRGDEQYF. The CDR3 region has the DNA TGTGCCAGCAGCTTTAACAGGGGCGACGAGCAGTACTTC.

The V gene is TRBV7-3, the J gene TRBJ2-1; 8 bases fit TRBD2. CDR3 length: 15 residues. The trim removed 2 bases at V and 8 bases at J, leaving 8 bases unmatched. The germline CDR1 and CDR2 sequences are SGHTA and FQGTGA. CDR3 nucleotide sequence: TGTGCCAGCAGCTTACATAGCGGGGCGACAGATGAGCAGTTCTTC. Translated: CASSLHSGATDEQFF.

CDR3 sequence: CASSQSTLRGNTEAFF. CDR3 bases: TGCGCCAGCAGCCAATCCACGCTCAGGGGGAACACTGAAGCTTTCTTT. J is TRBJ1-1 and V is TRBV4-1, with D perhaps matching TRBD1 (6 bases). Trimming cost V 2 bases and J 1 base, with 14 bases left between them. The germline gives CDR1 MGHRA, CDR2 YSYEKL. This CDR3 is 16 amino acids long.

The V call is TRBV6-5, the J call TRBJ1-1; TRBD1 matches 9 bases. V shed 2 bases and J 0 bases; nucleotides not matched to a gene: 16. The germline V gene has CDR1 MNHEY and CDR2 SVGAGI. CDR3 length: 20 residues. The CDR3 bases are TGTGCCAGCAGTTACGGGACAGGGTTACCTAAAGCCGATTTGAACACTGAAGCTTTCTTT. Translating it yields CASSYGTGLPKADLNTEAFF.

This clonotype has at least ten counts. For the CDR3, the DNA is TGTGCCAGCAGCCCGGGACAAGGCAACTATGGCTACACCTTC. Amino acid sequence: CASSPGQGNYGYTF. The chain employs TRBV7-3 and TRBJ1-2; tentatively, D is TRBD1 (6 bases). CDR1 is SGHTA, CDR2 FQGTGA, per germline. The CDR3 has 14 amino acids. Trimming pared 5 bases from V and 2 bases from J, leaving 12 bases between.

The chain links TRBV5-1 to TRBJ2-1; no reliable D call. Germline loops: CDR1 SGHRS, CDR2 YFSETQ. V was pared by 4 bases and J by 9 bases, with 20 bases between. The CDR3 spans 15 residues. For the CDR3, the DNA is TGCGCCAGCAGCCCTCTGGAGATGACGTGGGGTGAGCAGTTCTTC. This gives the protein CASSPLEMTWGEQFF.

The rearrangement joins TRBV27 to TRBJ2-2; tentatively, D is TRBD2 (6 bases). Trimming pared 3 bases from V and 7 bases from J, leaving 12 bases between. CDR3 length: 14 residues. Germline V gene sequence: CDR1 MNHEY, CDR2 SMNVEV (reference sequence). The CDR3 region is CASSLYWGVGELFF. The CDR3 coding sequence is TGTGCCAGCAGTTTGTATTGGGGGGTCGGGGAGCTGTTTTTT.

V gene TRBV11-2 combines with J gene TRBJ2-1, with 8 positions matching TRBD1. Trimming cost V 4 bases and J 2 bases; bases outside gene matches: 7. Germline V lookup: CDR1 SGHAT, CDR2 FQNNGV. This CDR3 spans 16 amino acids. The CDR3 DNA sequence: TGTGCCAGCAGCTCCCGGACAGGGTCTCCCTACAATGAGCAGTTCTTC. The encoded protein is CASSSRTGSPYNEQFF. Drawing the rest from reference TRBV11-2 and TRBJ2-1, the complete variable domain is EAGVAQSPRYKIIEKRQSVAFWCNPISGHATLYWYQQILGQGPKLLIQFQNNGVVDDSQLPKDRFSAERLKGVDSTLKIQPAKLEDSAVYLCASSSRTGSPYNEQFFGPGTRLTVL.

Here the CDR3 reads CASSPWTLGNEQFF. In DNA form, the CDR3 reads TGTGCCAGCAGCCCATGGACCCTGGGCAATGAGCAGTTCTTC. The V gene is TRBV5-4, the J gene TRBJ2-1; unclear D gene. Trimming took 4 bases from V and 6 from J, leaving 14 bases between them. Germline CDR1 SGHNT, CDR2 YYREEE (reference sequence). CDR3 length: 14 residues.

The rearrangement links TRBV7-9 to TRBJ2-1; a possible D gene is TRBD2 (5 bases). V was trimmed by 2 bases and J by 5 bases, leaving 16 bases between them. This CDR3 has 16 amino acids. CDR1 is SEHNR and CDR2 is FQNEAQ in the germline V gene (reference sequence). The CDR3: CASSLSTGLADNEQFF. CDR3 bases: TGTGCCAGCAGCTTATCAACGGGTCTAGCAGACAATGAGCAGTTCTTC.

This CDR3 is CASSQDLAGVYKSNEQFF. In nucleotides, the CDR3 is TGTGCCAGCAGCCAAGACCTAGCGGGAGTTTATAAAAGTAATGAGCAGTTCTTC. This chain joins TRBV4-2 and TRBJ2-1; 10 bases map to TRBD2. Losses at the gene ends were 0 bases for V and 7 bases for J; bases not matched to a gene: 12. Germline lookup yields CDR1 LGHNA and CDR2 YNFKEQ. The CDR3 extends over 18 amino acids.

In this sample, this clonotype turned up once. The V gene is TRBV4-3, the J gene TRBJ2-3; D is unclear. Trimming shortened V by 3 bases and J by 1 base, and 14 bases separated the two germline ends. In germline, CDR1 is LGHNA, CDR2 YSLEER. The CDR3 has 16 amino acids. DNA for the CDR3: TGCGCCAGCAGCCAGCCATTAAAGGACGGCACAGATACGCAGTATTTT. Translated, it gives CASSQPLKDGTDTQYF.

This clonotype was seen more than once but under ten times. This rearrangement joins TRBV12-3 or TRBV12-4 to TRBJ1-3; D remains ambiguous. The CDR3 extends over 14 amino acids. V lost 11 bases to trimming and J lost 0 bases, with 14 bases between them. The CDR3 sequence is CASSASSSGNTIYF. The CDR3, as DNA: TGTGCCTCCTCCGCCAGCTCCTCTGGAAACACCATATATTTT.

The sample holds a few counts of this clonotype. The J gene is TRBJ2-1, the V gene TRBV5-1; 11 bases line up with TRBD1. V dropped 5 bases and J dropped 0; count of bases not matched to a gene: 7. Germline V lookup: CDR1 SGHRS, CDR2 YFSETQ. The CDR3 extends over 17 amino acids. This chain's CDR3 is CASRRLGTGGSYNEQFF. The CDR3 nucleotides are TGCGCCAGCAGACGATTAGGGACAGGGGGCTCCTACAATGAGCAGTTCTTC.

This chain uses TRBV11-2 with TRBJ1-2; 7 nucleotides align to TRBD1. CDR1 and CDR2 from the germline V gene are SGHAT and FQNNGV. This CDR3 has 15 residues. Trimming cost V 5 bases and J 4 bases; bases outside gene matches: 10. CDR3 DNA: TGTGCCAGCAGCGGTTACAGGGGCGAGGGCTATGGCTACACCTTC. It yields the protein CASSGYRGEGYGYTF.